This record covers a single T cell receptor beta chain. Its antigen is unknown. The data are from a study of T cells in localized non-small cell lung cancer. Study findings and constraints: The tumor had only one region sequenced, so heterogeneity remains possible. Uninvolved adjacent lung had the highest recorded T cell clonality, with tumor below it.

This CDR3 is 18 amino acids long. Assay: immunoSEQ multiplex PCR; the TCRdb copy retains only in-frame clones and omits some. Of about 16,000 clones listed, 85% to 90% were seen once; the top ten hold more than 3%. The chain recombines TRBV12-1 with TRBJ2-6; TRBD1, the table's D call, lacks a check against the DNA. TRBV12-1 is deemed a pseudogene. The receptor's source is a male donor aged 60 or over with stage II squamous cell lung carcinoma. Sample: peripheral blood, taken before any cancer treatment. Here the CDR3 DNA reads TGTGCCAGCAGCTGCGAGATGTATAGGACAAGTCGGGCCAACGTCCTGACTTTC. Protein product: CASSCEMYRTSRANVLTF.